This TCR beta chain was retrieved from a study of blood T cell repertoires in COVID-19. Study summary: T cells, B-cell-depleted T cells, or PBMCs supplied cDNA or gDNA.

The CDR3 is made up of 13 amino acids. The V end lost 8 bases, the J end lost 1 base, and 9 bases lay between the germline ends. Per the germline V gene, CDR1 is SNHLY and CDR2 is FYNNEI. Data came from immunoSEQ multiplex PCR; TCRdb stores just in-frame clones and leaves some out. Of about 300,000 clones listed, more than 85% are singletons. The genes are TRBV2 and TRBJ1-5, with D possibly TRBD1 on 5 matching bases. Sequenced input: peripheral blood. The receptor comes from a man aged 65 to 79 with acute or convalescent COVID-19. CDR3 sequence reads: CASLQESNQPQHF. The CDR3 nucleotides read TGTGCCAGCCTACAGGAAAGCAATCAGCCCCAGCATTTT. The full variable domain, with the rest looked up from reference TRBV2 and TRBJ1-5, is EPEVTQTPSHQVTQMGQEVILRCVPISNHLYFYWYRQILGQKVEFLVSFYNNEISEKSEIFDDQFSVERPDGSNFTLKIRSTKLEDSAMYFCASLQESNQPQHFGDGTRLSIL.